The rows below give T cell receptor beta chains drawn from one sample of a study of blood T cell repertoires in COVID-19. Assay: immunoSEQ multiplex PCR; the TCRdb copy retains only in-frame clones and omits some. The sample yields 270,000 or so clones, roughly 84% seen once. Specimen: PBMCs or T cells enriched from blood (not recorded which). These receptors all stem from a woman between 50 and 59 years old who had been exposed to COVID-19. The CDR3 runs from the conserved cysteine through the conserved F or W. The D gene is left open where the match is weak.

TRBJ2-1	TRBV6-6	-	CASSYITDEQFF
TRBJ1-4	TRBV11-2	-	CASSPQRGRSEKLFF
TRBJ2-1	TRBV5-1	TRBD2	CASSSSGGHSYNEQFF
TRBJ2-5	TRBV11-3	TRBD1	CASSLTSGQGMETQYF
TRBJ2-2	TRBV11-3	-	CASSPGGRQRRNTGELFF
TRBJ1-3	TRBV2	TRBD1	CASNGQGAGNTIYF
TRBJ2-3	TRBV29-1	-	CSVGGPPTDTQYF
TRBJ1-2	TRBV25-1	-	CASSEQGFDGYTF
TRBJ1-4	TRBV29-1	TRBD1	CIWGGQGQLNEKLFF
TRBJ1-1	TRBV10-1	-	CASSPGDNTEAFF
TRBJ1-2	TRBV20-1	-	CSAIIYGYTF
TRBJ2-7	TRBV9	-	CASSELATGDEQYF
TRBJ1-1	TRBV7-3	-	CASSLELDTEAFF
TRBJ2-1	TRBV6-5	-	CASTHGPNNEQFF
TRBJ1-1	TRBV5-1	TRBD1	CASSLQGQRTEAFF
TRBJ2-1	TRBV5-1	TRBD1	CASSLRDRSSEQFF
TRBJ2-6	TRBV7-8	-	CASSLIRDTRFSGANVLTF
TRBJ2-5	TRBV3-1/TRBV3-2	-	CASSQGTGEAETQYF